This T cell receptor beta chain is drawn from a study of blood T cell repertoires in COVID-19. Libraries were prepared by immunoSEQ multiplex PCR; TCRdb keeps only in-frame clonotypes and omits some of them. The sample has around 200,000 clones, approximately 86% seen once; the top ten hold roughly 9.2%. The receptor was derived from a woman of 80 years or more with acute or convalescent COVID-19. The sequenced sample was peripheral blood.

CDR3 bases: TGTGCCAGCAGTTTATCGACTAGCGGGGAGCCCTACGAGCAGTACTTC. The encoded protein is CASSLSTSGEPYEQYF. The chain joins TRBV27 to TRBJ2-7, with 11 positions matching TRBD2. J lost 2 bases, V lost 0 bases, and 3 bases had no gene match. There are 16 residues in the CDR3. The germline gives CDR1 MNHEY, CDR2 SMNVEV (reference sequence).